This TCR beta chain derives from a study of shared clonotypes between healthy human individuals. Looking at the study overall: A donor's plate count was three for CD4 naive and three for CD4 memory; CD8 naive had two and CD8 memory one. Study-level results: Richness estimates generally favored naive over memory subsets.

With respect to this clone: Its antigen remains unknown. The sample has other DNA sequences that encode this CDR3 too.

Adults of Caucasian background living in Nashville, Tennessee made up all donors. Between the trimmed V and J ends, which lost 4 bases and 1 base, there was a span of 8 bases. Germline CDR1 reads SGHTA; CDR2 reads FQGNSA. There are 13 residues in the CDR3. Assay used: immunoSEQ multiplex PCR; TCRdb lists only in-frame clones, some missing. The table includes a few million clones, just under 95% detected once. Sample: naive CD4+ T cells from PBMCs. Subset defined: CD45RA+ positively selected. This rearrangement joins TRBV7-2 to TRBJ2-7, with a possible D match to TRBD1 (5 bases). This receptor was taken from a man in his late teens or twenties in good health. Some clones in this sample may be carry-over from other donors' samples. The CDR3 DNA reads TGTGCCAGCAGCTCAAGGACATCCTACGAGCAGTACTTC. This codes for CASSSRTSYEQYF.